The 26 T cell receptor beta chains below all came from one sample that was sequenced in a study of T cell clonality in common variable immunodeficiency (dated by TCRdb to between 2015 and 2016). The protocol used for the library was the immunoSEQ multiplex PCR assay. In TCRdb, the immuneACCESS table is reduced to in-frame sequences with V and J assigned. These tables do not hold every clone; where another copy was compared, an unresolved V gene accounts for under half, and the others remain unexplained. This sample contains more than 30,000 clones, none of which is a singleton. Around 4.5% of the sample goes to the ten largest clones. Sequencing was carried out using peripheral blood mononuclear cells. These receptors were collected from a person between 18 and 75 years old in good health.

This clone was seen repeatedly, ten times or more. The read is 3 residues too short to cover the CDR3 end, so that end is filled in from the germline J gene. The chain joins TRBV6-4 to TRBJ2-1, with 9 positions matching TRBD1. This CDR3 comprises 14 residues. Germline CDR1 MRHNA, CDR2 SNTAGT. With V trimmed by 4 bases and J by 4 bases, 2 bases remained unmatched. The CDR3 bases that were read are TGTGCCAGCAGTGTGGACAGGGGATACAATGAG. Its translation: CASSVDRGYNE. The entire CDR3 protein is CASSVDRGYNEQFF.

For this clone: The read falls 3 residues short of the CDR3 end, and the missing part is taken from the germline J gene. The V gene is TRBV2, the J gene TRBJ2-5, with TRBD2 matching over 8 bases. CDR1 and CDR2 (germline): SNHLY, FYNNEI. This CDR3 spans 15 amino acids. J gave up 3 bases and V 7 bases, and 10 bases lay outside the gene matches. CDR3 region: CASTSGTRVKETQYF. Partial CDR3 DNA: TGTGCCAGCACTTCCGGGACTAGGGTAAAAGAGACC. Drawing the rest from reference TRBV2 and TRBJ2-5, the complete variable domain is EPEVTQTPSHQVTQMGQEVILRCVPISNHLYFYWYRQILGQKVEFLVSFYNNEISEKSEIFDDQFSVERPDGSNFTLKIRSTKLEDSAMYFCASTSGTRVKETQYFGPGTRLLVL.

This clone was seen at least ten times. The read falls 3 residues short of the CDR3 end, and the missing part is taken from the germline J gene. The rearrangement links TRBV18 to TRBJ1-4; TRBD1 matches 9 bases. Germline loops: CDR1 KGHSH, CDR2 LQKENI. J was trimmed by 3 bases and V by 3 bases; bases with no gene match: 5. The CDR3 runs 16 residues. The part of the CDR3 DNA that was read is TGTGCCAGCTCACCTCTTCGGACAGGGGCTAATGAAAAA. Amino acids: CASSPLRTGANEK. The CDR3 in full is CASSPLRTGANEKLFF. Looking up the rest from reference TRBV18 and TRBJ1-4 gives the full variable domain: NAGVMQNPRHLVRRRGQEARLRCSPMKGHSHVYWYRQLPEEGLKFMVYLQKENIIDESGMPKERFSAEFPKEGPSILRIQQVVRGDSAAYFCASSPLRTGANEKLFFGSGTQLSVL.

Ten or more counts support this clone. The CDR3 extends 3 residues past the end of the read, so its final part is completed from the germline J gene. This chain connects TRBV7-6 to TRBJ2-3; D gene unclear. Germline V gene data show CDR1 as SGHVS and CDR2 as FNYEAQ. The CDR3 is 15 residues long. Trimming took 2 bases from V and 2 from J, leaving 11 bases between them. The sequenced part of the CDR3 DNA is TGTGCCAGCAGCTTATCTCGGGTCCCCACAGATACG. The encoded protein is CASSLSRVPTDT. In full, the CDR3 is CASSLSRVPTDTQYF.

This clone appeared many times. The read stops 3 residues short of the end of the CDR3; the missing end is completed from the germline J gene. The chain employs TRBV11-3 and TRBJ2-3; the D is unclear. Germline CDR1 reads SGHNT; CDR2 reads YENEEA. The CDR3 length is 12 residues. With 5 bases removed from V and 5 bases from J, the gap between germline ends came to 8 bases. CDR3 DNA (partial): TGTGCCAGCAGCCGAGCTGAAGATACG. The encoded protein is CASSRAEDT. The complete CDR3 protein is CASSRAEDTQYF.

For this clone: The read halts 3 residues ahead of the CDR3 end, with the missing end drawn from the germline J gene. The rearrangement uses TRBV7-8 and TRBJ2-3, with 10 positions matching TRBD1. Per germline, CDR1 SGHVS and CDR2 FQNEAQ. This CDR3 is built from 15 residues. The sequenced part of the CDR3 DNA is TGTGCCAGCAGCTTAGTAGGGACAGGGGTCCAGCCG. Translating gives CASSLVGTGVQP. The entire CDR3 protein is CASSLVGTGVQPQYF.

This clone was detected ten times or more. The read terminates 3 residues ahead of where the CDR3 ends, so the germline J gene completes it. The chain uses TRBV7-3 and TRBJ2-3, with D perhaps TRBD1 or TRBD2 (6 bases each). This CDR3 region has 17 residues. V gave up 3 bases and J gave up 2 bases, with 18 bases separating them. From germline, CDR1 is SGHTA and CDR2 FQGTGA. The part of the CDR3 DNA that was read is TGTGCCAGCAGCTTTGGTTTCGGAGGGACAAACACAGATACG. It is translated as CASSFGFGGTNTDT. In full, the CDR3 reads CASSFGFGGTNTDTQYF.

This clone was seen a few times. CDR3 DNA, as far as it was read: TGCGCCAGCAGCTTGGCAGGAGGACAGGGGACGGGCTACGAG. It is translated as CASSLAGGQGTGYE. The whole CDR3 sequence is CASSLAGGQGTGYEQYF. The J gene is TRBJ2-7, the V gene TRBV5-1, with TRBD1 identical over 9 bases. The CDR3 goes on 3 residues after the read ends, and that part is filled in from the germline J gene. The V gene end was trimmed by 0 bases and the J gene end by 3 bases; junction bases not matched to a gene: 10. Germline assignment: CDR1 SGHRS and CDR2 YFSETQ. This CDR3 comprises 17 residues.

Many counts were recorded for this clone. The read terminates 3 residues ahead of where the CDR3 ends, so the germline J gene completes it. The chain links TRBV4-1 to TRBJ2-7, with D tentatively TRBD2 (6 bases). This CDR3 has 14 amino acids. The V gene lost 4 bases and the J gene lost 5 bases, with 15 bases spanning the gap. CDR1 and CDR2 (germline): MGHRA, YSYEKL. CDR3 residues: CASSLTGWGDEQYF. The CDR3 bases that were read are TGCGCCAGCAGCCTGACGGGATGGGGGGACGAG.

This clone was picked up a small number of times. At one boundary the junction diverges from the germline segment, which might be a read error. The CDR3 end is not reached by the read, which stops 3 residues before it; the germline J gene fills it in. Other DNA sequences within the sample encode an identical CDR3. The gene calls are TRBV7-7 and TRBJ2-3, with 11 positions matching TRBD2. Looked up from germline, CDR1 is SSHAT and CDR2 is FNYEAQ (reference sequence). The CDR3 loop spans 17 amino acids. The CDR3 is CASSPGGLAGGADTQYF. The CDR3 DNA, read in part, is TGTGCTAGCAGCCCAGGGGGGCTAGCGGGAGGCGCAGATACG.

With respect to this clone: A single base separates this from a much larger clone, so it may be a read error. The CDR3: CASSLDVQPQYF. CDR3 bases read: TGTGCCAGCAGCTTAGATGTACAGCCG. J is TRBJ2-3 and V is TRBV7-9; D is unresolved. The read terminates 3 residues ahead of where the CDR3 ends, so the germline J gene completes it. Germline CDR1 SEHNR, CDR2 FQNEAQ (reference sequence). The CDR3 has 12 amino acids.

Comments on this clone: The read halts 3 residues ahead of the CDR3 end, with the missing end drawn from the germline J gene. The J gene is TRBJ1-2, the V gene TRBV2; 7 bases map to TRBD1. The CDR3 has 12 amino acids. The V and J ends lost 8 bases and 4 bases, in that order; junction bases with no gene match: 4. Germline V CDR1 and CDR2: SNHLY, FYNNEI. The covered CDR3 bases are TGTGCCAGCGGGGGACAGTCCTATGGC. Protein: CASGGQSYG. The whole CDR3 sequence is CASGGQSYGYTF.

This clone showed up many times. The read finishes 3 residues shy of the CDR3 end, and the germline J gene is used to complete it. The chain combines TRBV19 with TRBJ2-1; D remains unclear. The germline gives CDR1 LNHDA, CDR2 SQIVND (reference sequence). V lost 7 bases, J lost 0 bases, and 10 bases lay in between. This CDR3 has 14 residues. The CDR3 region is CASKVMSSYNEQFF. The sequenced part of the CDR3 DNA is TGTGCCAGTAAGGTGATGAGCTCCTACAATGAG.

Regarding this clone: The read ends 3 residues before the CDR3 terminus; that terminus is restored from the germline J gene. The rearrangement joins TRBV10-2 to TRBJ1-5; D may be TRBD1 (6 bases). V was clipped by 6 bases and J by 3 bases, with 9 bases between them. This CDR3 comprises 13 residues. Germline values: CDR1 WSHSY, CDR2 SAAADI. The covered CDR3 bases are TGCGCCAGCAGGGGACAAGCCAATCAGCCC. As protein: CASRGQANQP. Given in full, the CDR3 is CASRGQANQPQHF.

In this sample, this clone turned up many times. CDR3 sequence: CASSPGTIYEQYF. The covered CDR3 bases are TGTGCCAGCTCACCTGGGACAATCTACGAG. The gene calls are TRBV18 and TRBJ2-7; the D gene is possibly TRBD1 (6 bases). The CDR3 end is not reached by the read, which stops 3 residues before it; the germline J gene fills it in. Germline V lookup: CDR1 KGHSH, CDR2 LQKENI. V lost 3 bases and J 3 bases, leaving 9 bases between the germline ends. The CDR3 has 13 residues.

With regard to this clone: The CDR3 end is not reached by the read, which stops 3 residues before it; the germline J gene fills it in. The chain combines TRBV7-9 with TRBJ1-2; 9 nucleotides agree with TRBD1. Germline CDR1 and CDR2: SEHNR and FQNEAQ (reference sequence). V was clipped by 5 bases and J by 6 bases; unmatched bases: 7. The CDR3 loop spans 14 amino acids. The CDR3 spells CASSPGQGLDGYTF. The covered CDR3 bases are TGTGCCAGCAGCCCGGGACAGGGATTGGATGGC.

This clone was observed many times. The sequenced fragment ends 3 residues before the CDR3 boundary, so the rest is inferred from the germline J gene. The rearrangement joins TRBV30 to TRBJ1-3; no reliable D call. The CDR3 is 15 residues long. Trimming took 4 bases from V and 3 from J, leaving 16 bases between them. Germline V gene data show CDR1 as GTSNPN and CDR2 as SVGIG (reference sequence). This CDR3 reads CAWIGRGAGGNTIYF. The CDR3 bases that were read are TGTGCCTGGATCGGGAGAGGCGCGGGTGGAAACACC.

This clone was seen repeatedly, ten times or more. The missing CDR3 end, 3 residues past where the read stops, is filled in from the germline J gene. The V gene is TRBV5-1, the J gene TRBJ1-2; a possible D gene is TRBD1 (6 bases). The CDR3 spans 14 residues. In germline, CDR1 is SGHRS, CDR2 YFSETQ. Trimming took off 4 bases at V and 4 bases at J, with 14 bases between the two ends. CDR3 protein: CASSPGHGAYGYTF. CDR3 DNA (partial): TGCGCCAGCAGCCCGGGACACGGGGCCTATGGC. Filled out from reference TRBV5-1 and TRBJ1-2, the complete variable domain reads KAGVTQTPRYLIKTRGQQVTLSCSPISGHRSVSWYQQTPGQGLQFLFEYFSETQRNKGNFPGRFSGRQFSNSRSEMNVSTLELGDSALYLCASSPGHGAYGYTFGSGTRLTVV.

This clone was seen ten or more times. The CDR3 extends 3 residues past the end of the read, so its final part is completed from the germline J gene. The V and J genes are TRBV20-1 and TRBJ2-1; 8 bases map to TRBD1. Losses at the gene ends were 5 bases for V and 0 bases for J; bases not matched to a gene: 6. Germline V gene data show CDR1 as DFQATT and CDR2 as SNEGSKA (reference sequence). The CDR3 covers 15 residues. Here the CDR3 reads CSAERTGSSYNEQFF. The sequenced CDR3 bases are TGCAGTGCTGAGCGGACAGGGAGCTCCTACAATGAG.

As for this clone: Its ends do not fully match the called genes, so a read error is possible. The identical CDR3 is also encoded by other nucleotide sequences in the sample. CDR3 sequence: CASSRRDSNYGYTF. The covered CDR3 bases are TGTGCCAGCAGCCGAAGGGACAGTAACTACGGC. The genes are TRBV7-9 and TRBJ1-2, with 7 bases lining up with TRBD1. Coverage ceases 3 residues before the CDR3 finishes, and the germline J gene fills in the end. This CDR3 comprises 14 residues. CDR1 and CDR2 from the germline V gene are SEHNR and FQNEAQ (reference sequence).

This clone occurred many times. The read halts 3 residues ahead of the CDR3 end, with the missing end drawn from the germline J gene. V usage is TRBV30 and J usage is TRBJ1-6, with a tentative D call TRBD1 (5 bases). The CDR3 is made up of 16 amino acids. Trimming left V 5 bases short and J 0 bases short, with 14 bases between. Germline V gives CDR1 GTSNPN, CDR2 SVGIG (reference sequence). The chain's CDR3 is CAWQGWVSSYNSPLHF. The sequenced part of the CDR3 DNA is TGTGCCTGGCAGGGATGGGTCAGCTCCTATAATTCACCC.

This clone has ten or more counts. The missing CDR3 end, 3 residues past where the read stops, is filled in from the germline J gene. The gene calls are TRBV6-2 or TRBV6-3 and TRBJ2-3; 10 nucleotides agree with TRBD2. The ends lost 5 bases at V and 0 bases at J; junction bases unmatched: 2. This CDR3 spans 15 amino acids. CDR1 and CDR2 from the germline V gene are MNHEY and SVGEGT. The CDR3 here is CASSRTSGSTDTQYF. The CDR3 DNA, read in part, is TGTGCCAGCAGTCGGACTAGCGGTAGCACAGATACG.

This clone was seen many times. The read is 3 residues too short to cover the CDR3 end, so that end is filled in from the germline J gene. The chain is built from TRBV19 and TRBJ1-3; the D is unclear. Germline V gives CDR1 LNHDA, CDR2 SQIVND (reference sequence). This CDR3 is 14 amino acids long. V was pared by 6 bases and J by 0 bases, with 9 bases between. CDR3 bases read: TGTGCCAGTAGGGTAACCGGCTCTGGAAACACC. Translating it yields CASRVTGSGNT. The full CDR3 protein reads CASRVTGSGNTIYF.

In its sample, this clone was seen many times. The CDR3 end falls 3 residues outside the read, so it is completed with the germline J gene. This chain joins TRBV5-1 and TRBJ1-6; possible D gene TRBD1, 6 bases. Trimming pared 1 base from V and 7 bases from J, leaving 15 bases between. There are 16 residues in the CDR3. Germline V gives CDR1 SGHRS, CDR2 YFSETQ. The CDR3 spells CASSLQSGGQNSPLHF. CDR3 bases read: TGCGCCAGCAGCTTGCAGTCGGGGGGCCAAAATTCACCC.

In this sample, this clone turned up many times. The read halts 3 residues ahead of the CDR3 end, with the missing end drawn from the germline J gene. The rearrangement uses TRBV5-1 and TRBJ1-1; 10 bases agree with TRBD1. The CDR3 loop spans 14 amino acids. Germline assignment: CDR1 SGHRS and CDR2 YFSETQ. The junction had 4 bases not matched to a gene; V was cut back by 4 bases and J by 4 bases. The CDR3: CASSDGQGGTEAFF. CDR3 DNA, as far as it was read: TGCGCCAGCAGCGACGGACAGGGGGGCACTGAA.

In this sample, this clone turned up many times. The read halts 3 residues ahead of the CDR3 end, with the missing end drawn from the germline J gene. V gene TRBV7-9 combines with J gene TRBJ2-1, with 7 bases lining up with TRBD2. Unmatched junction bases numbered 8, after V lost 4 bases and J lost 5 bases. The CDR3 covers 15 residues. Germline V gene sequence: CDR1 SEHNR, CDR2 FQNEAQ (reference sequence). CDR3: CASSSDSGWDNEQFF. The covered CDR3 bases are TGTGCCAGCAGCTCCGATAGCGGGTGGGACAATGAG.